The 26 T cell receptor beta chains listed next were all sequenced from one sample in a study of technical replicates of blood from a handful of donors. Repertoires were generated with immunoSEQ multiplex PCR, while TCRdb's copy carries only in-frame clones and drops some. Altogether around 56,000 clones are present, nearly 95% being singletons, with the ten largest covering around 3.2%. The specimen sequenced was PBMCs. These receptors all stem from a human donor in good health. Some clones in this sample may be carry-over from other donors' samples.

This chain connects TRBV7-3 to TRBJ2-3, with 8 positions matching TRBD2. The V gene end was trimmed by 1 base and the J gene end by 8 bases; junction bases not matched to a gene: 8. The germline V gene encodes CDR1 SGHTA and CDR2 FQGTGA. This CDR3 has 15 residues. DNA of the CDR3: TGTGCCAGCAGCTTAAACGGGGGGGCGGAAGGTACGCAGTATTTT. Translated, it gives CASSLNGGAEGTQYF.

V and J are TRBV10-3 and TRBJ1-1, with D maybe TRBD1 (6 bases). Looked up from germline, CDR1 is ENHRY and CDR2 is SYGVKD. The V gene lost 5 bases and the J gene lost 0 bases, with 16 bases spanning the gap. The CDR3 is 16 amino acids. The CDR3 protein is CAISLKGGVMNTEAFF. CDR3 DNA sequence: TGTGCCATCAGTCTTAAGGGGGGGGTCATGAACACTGAAGCTTTCTTT.

The chain carries TRBV7-9 and TRBJ2-1; TRBD1 matches 7 bases. This CDR3 region has 15 residues. Losses at the gene ends were 1 base for V and 4 bases for J; bases not matched to a gene: 4. In germline, CDR1 is SEHNR, CDR2 FQNEAQ (reference sequence). CDR3 nucleotide sequence: TGTGCCAGCAGCTTAGGACAGGGCGATTACAATGAGCAGTTCTTC. As protein: CASSLGQGDYNEQFF.

This chain links TRBV5-6 with TRBJ2-3; D gene uncertain. V lost 1 base and J lost 0, with 9 bases in between. The CDR3 loop spans 15 amino acids. CDR1 is SGHDT, CDR2 YYEEEE, per germline. The DNA for the CDR3 is TGTGCCAGCAGCTTGTTGGCGGAAAGCACAGATACGCAGTATTTT. This encodes CASSLLAESTDTQYF.

The chain joins TRBV5-1 to TRBJ1-1; 10 nucleotides align to TRBD1. J lost 1 base, V lost 4 bases, and 7 bases had no gene match. The CDR3 runs 16 residues. The germline V gene encodes CDR1 SGHRS and CDR2 YFSETQ. In DNA, the CDR3 is TGCGCCAGCAGCACGACAGGGGGCCGATGGAACACTGAAGCTTTCTTT. This translates into CASSTTGGRWNTEAFF.

This clone was found many times. The chain is built from TRBV29-1 and TRBJ2-7; possible D gene TRBD1, 5 bases. Germline-derived CDR1 and CDR2 are SQVTM and ANQGSEA. V lost 1 base and J lost 3, with 10 bases in between. The CDR3 extends over 13 amino acids. Written as DNA, the CDR3 is TGCAGCGTTGAAGTACAGGCGAACTACGAGCAGTACTTC. This gives the protein CSVEVQANYEQYF.

The chain recombines TRBV18 with TRBJ1-1; 10 bases line up with TRBD1. CDR3 length: 15 residues. Germline V lookup: CDR1 KGHSH, CDR2 LQKENI. The V segment lost 0 bases and the J segment 4 bases; nucleotides outside the gene matches: 2. The CDR3 sequence: CASSPPGQGFTEAFF. Written as DNA, the CDR3 is TGTGCCAGCTCACCACCGGGACAGGGGTTCACTGAAGCTTTCTTT.

The chain's CDR3 is CASSQKSQGNEQFF. Here the CDR3 DNA reads TGTGCCAGCAGCCAGAAGTCTCAGGGAAATGAGCAGTTCTTC. The V call is TRBV4-2, the J call TRBJ2-1, with D maybe TRBD1 (5 bases). The germline V gene has CDR1 LGHNA and CDR2 YNFKEQ. With 3 bases removed from V and 7 bases from J, the gap between germline ends came to 13 bases. The length of the CDR3 is 14 residues.

The V and J genes are TRBV5-8 and TRBJ2-1, with TRBD2 identical over 9 bases. Losses at the gene ends were 3 bases for V and 4 bases for J; bases not matched to a gene: 5. This CDR3 is built from 15 residues. The germline gives CDR1 SGHTS, CDR2 YDEGEE. CDR3 residues: CASSSLAGPYNEQFF. CDR3 sequence (DNA): TGTGCCAGCAGCTCGCTAGCGGGACCATACAATGAGCAGTTCTTC.

This chain uses TRBV29-1 with TRBJ2-3, with 9 bases fitting TRBD1. The germline CDR1 and CDR2 sequences are SQVTM and ANQGSEA. With V trimmed by 6 bases and J by 7 bases, 8 bases remained unmatched. This CDR3 has 13 amino acids. The chain's CDR3 is CSVRDRVFNTQYF. CDR3 nucleotide sequence: TGCAGCGTCCGGGACAGGGTATTTAATACGCAGTATTTT.

The CDR3 here is CASSQEWGTMNTGELFF. The CDR3 DNA follows: TGCGCCAGCAGCCAAGAATGGGGGACTATGAACACCGGGGAGCTGTTTTTT. The chain combines TRBV4-3 with TRBJ2-2; 7 bases are a match to TRBD2. The V gene's germline CDR1 is LGHNA and CDR2 YSLEER. This CDR3 has 17 residues. Trimming at V came to 0 bases and at J to 1 base, leaving 5 bases not matched to a gene.

The J gene is TRBJ1-1, the V gene TRBV23-1; unclear D gene. TRBV23-1 carries the ORF label, with uncertain function. The V end lost 11 bases, the J end lost 3 bases, and 13 bases lay between the germline ends. The CDR3 is 12 amino acids. DNA of the CDR3: TGCGCCGGTCCCAAGAGGGACACTGAAGCTTTCTTT. Translation: CAGPKRDTEAFF.

The chain couples TRBV25-1 to TRBJ2-1; 8 bases map to TRBD1. The CDR3 is 16 amino acids. The junction had 12 bases not matched to a gene; V was cut back by 5 bases and J by 6 bases. Germline V gene data show CDR1 as MGHDK and CDR2 as SYGVNS. The chain's CDR3 is CASSRSFGRGLNEQFF. The CDR3 coding sequence is TGTGCCAGCAGTAGGAGTTTCGGCAGGGGGCTCAATGAGCAGTTCTTC.

The J gene is TRBJ2-7, the V gene TRBV7-8; 9 bases match TRBD2. The CDR3 runs to 18 residues. J lost 3 bases, V lost 0 bases, and 12 bases had no gene match. In germline, CDR1 is SGHVS, CDR2 FQNEAQ. This CDR3 is CASSLARWVAGAFYEQYF. The CDR3 DNA reads as TGTGCCAGCAGCTTAGCGCGGTGGGTAGCGGGAGCTTTCTACGAGCAGTACTTC.

V usage is TRBV18 and J usage is TRBJ1-1; D call uncertain. The CDR3 has 13 residues. Germline V CDR1 and CDR2: KGHSH, LQKENI. Between the trimmed V and J ends, which lost 1 base and 5 bases, there was a span of 8 bases. CDR3 sequence reads: CASSPRPQTEAFF. The CDR3, as DNA: TGTGCCAGCTCACCACGGCCCCAGACTGAAGCTTTCTTT.

V and J are TRBV30 and TRBJ2-2, with D perhaps TRBD2 (6 bases). CDR1 GTSNPN and CDR2 SVGIG come from the germline V gene (reference sequence). The CDR3 contains 13 residues. The V end lost 3 bases, the J end lost 4 bases, and 9 bases lay between the germline ends. The CDR3 DNA sequence: TGTGCCTGGAGGACAGCGGGCACCGGGGAGCTGTTTTTT. Encoded protein: CAWRTAGTGELFF.

The V call is TRBV4-3, the J call TRBJ2-7; TRBD2 agrees at 7 bases. This CDR3 comprises 16 residues. After removal of 0 bases from V and 3 bases from J, the junction contained 8 bases not matched to a gene. Germline CDR1 and CDR2: LGHNA and YSLEER. The CDR3 spells CASSQEIGGSSYEQYF. The CDR3 nucleotides read TGCGCCAGCAGCCAAGAGATCGGCGGGAGTAGCTACGAGCAGTACTTC.

This chain connects TRBV5-1 to TRBJ1-3; 7 bases fit TRBD1. V was pared by 2 bases and J by 2 bases, with 1 base of the junction left unmatched. Germline V lookup: CDR1 SGHRS, CDR2 YFSETQ. The CDR3 is made up of 14 amino acids. Here the CDR3 DNA reads TGCGCCAGCAGCTTAGGGACAGCTGGAAACACCATATATTTT. This translates into CASSLGTAGNTIYF.

The V and J genes are TRBV6-4 and TRBJ2-1; 7 bases map to TRBD2. Per the germline V gene, CDR1 is MRHNA and CDR2 is SNTAGT. CDR3 length: 14 residues. V lost 8 bases to trimming and J lost 6 bases; unmatched junction nucleotides: 10. CDR3 DNA sequence: TGTGCCAGCGCTCCACTAGCGCAGGGCAATGAGCAGTTCTTC. Translated: CASAPLAQGNEQFF.

The chain links TRBV7-2 to TRBJ2-2; possible D gene TRBD1, 6 bases. Trimming cost V 5 bases and J 4 bases, with 20 bases left between them. The CDR3 length is 17 residues. Germline CDR1 reads SGHTA; CDR2 reads FQGNSA. DNA for the CDR3: TGTGCCAGCAGCCTAACCCGGGACACAAGGTTCACCGGGGAGCTGTTTTTT. It codes for CASSLTRDTRFTGELFF.

The chain uses TRBV27 and TRBJ1-5; tentatively, D is TRBD1 (5 bases). The V and J ends lost 4 bases and 3 bases respectively, with 13 bases between them. The CDR3 covers 15 residues. CDR1 MNHEY and CDR2 SMNVEV come from the germline V gene (reference sequence). The chain's CDR3 is CASSSGWGVNQPQHF. The CDR3 DNA follows: TGTGCCAGCAGTTCCGGCTGGGGGGTCAATCAGCCCCAGCATTTT.

This clone was counted once. The gene calls are TRBV6-5 and TRBJ1-2; D remains unclear. The V end was cut by 6 bases, the J end by 2 bases, with 7 bases between. Germline lookup yields CDR1 MNHEY and CDR2 SVGAGI. The length of the CDR3 is 12 residues. CDR3 amino acids: CASSPRNYGYTF. DNA for the CDR3: TGTGCCAGCAGCCCGCGGAACTATGGCTACACCTTC.

The chain combines TRBV7-9 with TRBJ2-5, with TRBD1 matching 7 bases. V was pared by 4 bases and J by 5 bases, with 7 bases of the junction left unmatched. The germline gives CDR1 SEHNR, CDR2 FQNEAQ (reference sequence). This CDR3 has 14 amino acids. The CDR3 DNA is TGTGCCAGCAGCTCTCTATTACAGGGGGAGACCCAGTACTTC. Translated, it gives CASSSLLQGETQYF. Drawing the rest from reference TRBV7-9 and TRBJ2-5, the complete variable domain is DTGVSQNPRHKITKRGQNVTFRCDPISEHNRLYWYRQTLGQGPEFLTYFQNEAQLEKSRLLSDRFSAERPKGSFSTLEIQRTEQGDSAMYLCASSSLLQGETQYFGPGTRLLVL.

DNA of the CDR3: TGTGCCTGGAGCGGAAGGACAGTCGTCAACTATGGCTACACCTTC. This translates into CAWSGRTVVNYGYTF. This sequence joins TRBV30 and TRBJ1-2; D might be TRBD1 (6 bases). This CDR3 spans 15 amino acids. V lost 3 bases, J lost 2 bases, and 16 bases lay in between. Looked up from germline, CDR1 is GTSNPN and CDR2 is SVGIG (reference sequence).

The chain couples TRBV5-1 to TRBJ2-3; no clear D gene. Germline loops: CDR1 SGHRS, CDR2 YFSETQ. This CDR3 is built from 14 residues. Trimming removed 3 bases from V and 4 bases from J, with 12 bases in between. The CDR3 DNA reads as TGCGCCAGCAGCTCCCAAGGAGTGTCAGATACGCAGTATTTT. Translated: CASSSQGVSDTQYF.

CDR3 in amino acids: CASSATSLLPYGYTF. The CDR3 DNA follows: TGTGCCAGCAGCGCCACTTCCCTACTGCCCTATGGCTACACCTTC. The genes are TRBV9 and TRBJ1-2, with no clear D. This CDR3 is 15 amino acids long. Deletions cut 3 bases from V and 4 bases from J, with 16 bases between. Germline V gene lookup returns CDR1 SGDLS and CDR2 YYNGEE. Drawing the rest from reference TRBV9 and TRBJ1-2, the complete variable domain is DSGVTQTPKHLITATGQRVTLRCSPRSGDLSVYWYQQSLDQGLQFLIQYYNGEERAKGNILERFSAQQFPDLHSELNLSSLELGDSALYFCASSATSLLPYGYTFGSGTRLTVV.